These T cell receptor beta chains were read from a single sample in a study of control samples from healthy donors and cancer patients. The method was immunoSEQ multiplex PCR; TCRdb's version includes in-frame clones alone and lacks a portion of them. The sample consists of 150,000 to 200,000 clones, roughly 91% of them appearing once. Specimen: blood. These receptors were collected from a man aged 18 to 30 in good health. CDR3s include the opening cysteine and the closing phenylalanine or tryptophan. A D gene is named only where the DNA matches it firmly. A clone size is listed for some rows: how often the clone was seen (once, few, many), or a class if it is expanded.

D: TRBD1; size: -; J: TRBJ2-7; V: TRBV19; CDR3: CASRERDSAPSYEQYF; DNA: TGTGCCAGCCGCGAACGGGACAGCGCACCTTCCTACGAGCAGTACTTC
D: -; size: -; J: TRBJ2-1; V: TRBV6-1; CDR3: CASSTDRFFNEQFF; DNA: TGTGCCAGCAGTACTGACAGATTTTTCAATGAGCAGTTCTTC
D: -; size: -; J: TRBJ1-5; V: TRBV28; CDR3: CASTLPRGPQHF; DNA: TGTGCCAGCACCCTGCCGCGGGGGCCCCAGCATTTT
D: TRBD1; size: -; J: TRBJ1-1; V: TRBV25-1; CDR3: CASSERRGGMDTEAFF; DNA: TGTGCCAGCAGTGAACGCAGGGGGGGCATGGACACTGAAGCTTTCTTT
D: TRBD1; size: -; J: TRBJ2-7; V: TRBV5-1; CDR3: CASSPGQGYYEQYF; DNA: TGCGCCAGCAGCCCGGGACAGGGGTACTACGAGCAGTACTTC
D: -; size: -; J: TRBJ2-3; V: TRBV7-2; CDR3: CASSPFTDTQYF; DNA: TGTGCCAGCAGCCCATTCACAGATACGCAGTATTTT
D: TRBD1; size: -; J: TRBJ1-2; V: TRBV5-4; CDR3: CASSSWTGEYGYTF; DNA: TGTGCCAGCAGCTCATGGACAGGGGAGTATGGCTACACCTTC
D: TRBD2; size: once; J: TRBJ2-1; V: TRBV9; CDR3: CASSPFAGAYNEQFF; DNA: TGTGCCAGCAGCCCATTCGCGGGGGCCTACAATGAGCAGTTCTTC
D: TRBD1; size: -; J: TRBJ2-7; V: TRBV5-4; CDR3: CASSLRTGGYEQYF; DNA: TGTGCCAGCAGCTTGAGGACAGGGGGGTACGAGCAGTACTTC
D: TRBD1; size: -; J: TRBJ2-7; V: TRBV30; CDR3: CAWGQGVREQYF; DNA: TGTGCCTGGGGACAGGGGGTCAGGGAGCAGTACTTC
D: TRBD2; size: -; J: TRBJ2-3; V: TRBV30; CDR3: CAWSANGRADTQYF; DNA: TGTGCCTGGAGTGCGAACGGGAGGGCAGATACGCAGTATTTT
D: -; size: -; J: TRBJ2-3; V: TRBV29-1; CDR3: CSVVGYPSGDTQYF; DNA: TGCAGCGTTGTAGGCTACCCCTCCGGAGATACGCAGTATTTT
D: TRBD1; size: -; J: TRBJ1-5; V: TRBV10-3; CDR3: CAISVLLRDRCSNQPQHF; DNA: TGTGCCATCAGTGTTCTCCTCCGGGACAGGTGTAGCAATCAGCCCCAGCATTTT
D: -; size: -; J: TRBJ1-4; V: TRBV6-5; CDR3: CASRAGGAGKEKLFF; DNA: TGTGCCAGCAGGGCGGGGGGCGCGGGGAAGGAAAAACTGTTTTTT
D: -; size: -; J: TRBJ1-4; V: TRBV6-4; CDR3: CASSDMVEKLFF; DNA: TGTGCCAGCAGTGACATGGTGGAAAAACTGTTTTTT
D: -; size: -; J: TRBJ1-1; V: TRBV10-2; CDR3: CASSESYGDTEAFF; DNA: TGCGCCAGCAGTGAGTCATACGGGGACACTGAAGCTTTCTTT
D: -; size: -; J: TRBJ2-1; V: TRBV7-8; CDR3: CASSLRGAISYNEQFF; DNA: TGTGCCAGCAGCTTACGGGGGGCCATCTCCTACAATGAGCAGTTCTTC
D: -; size: once; J: TRBJ1-1; V: TRBV5-1; CDR3: CASSLLQATTEAFF; DNA: TGCGCCAGCAGCTTGTTGCAGGCAACCACTGAAGCTTTCTTT
D: -; size: -; J: TRBJ1-2; V: TRBV14; CDR3: CASSRGYGYTF; DNA: TGTGCCAGCAGCCGGGGGTATGGCTACACCTTC
D: -; size: -; J: TRBJ1-1; V: TRBV28; CDR3: CASSPSVVQAFF; DNA: TGTGCCAGCAGTCCTTCGGTTGTTCAAGCTTTCTTT
D: -; size: -; J: TRBJ2-1; V: TRBV24-1; CDR3: CATSDLTGGNEQFF; DNA: TGTGCCACCAGTGATTTAACGGGCGGGAATGAGCAGTTCTTC
D: TRBD1; size: -; J: TRBJ1-2; V: TRBV10-3; CDR3: CAISAPGGHGYTF; DNA: TGTGCCATCAGTGCTCCAGGGGGCCATGGCTACACCTTC
D: -; size: -; J: TRBJ1-4; V: TRBV4-2; CDR3: CASSQVDRGEEKLFF; DNA: TGTGCCAGCAGCCAGGTCGACAGAGGAGAGGAAAAACTGTTTTTT
D: -; size: once; J: TRBJ2-7; V: TRBV2; CDR3: CASSVPVFGTYEQYF; DNA: TGTGCCAGCAGTGTCCCGGTATTTGGGACCTACGAGCAGTACTTC
D: -; size: -; J: TRBJ2-1; V: TRBV6-1; CDR3: CASSEQPNSSYNEQFF; DNA: TGTGCCAGCAGTGAACAGCCGAATAGCTCCTACAATGAGCAGTTCTTC
D: -; size: -; J: TRBJ2-3; V: TRBV27; CDR3: CASSSLSTDTQYF; DNA: TGTGCCAGCAGTAGCCTTAGCACAGATACGCAGTATTTT
D: -; size: -; J: TRBJ1-3; V: TRBV6-1; CDR3: CASSDNWDNRNTIYF; DNA: TGTGCCAGCAGTGATAATTGGGACAACCGAAACACCATATATTTT
D: -; size: -; J: TRBJ2-7; V: TRBV7-2; CDR3: CASSLSHRADEQYF; DNA: TGTGCCAGCAGCTTAAGTCACAGGGCCGACGAGCAGTACTTC
D: TRBD2; size: -; J: TRBJ2-7; V: TRBV29-1; CDR3: CSVGNGLAGGTSYEQYF; DNA: TGCAGCGTTGGGAATGGACTAGCGGGGGGCACCTCCTACGAGCAGTACTTC
D: -; size: -; J: TRBJ1-3; V: TRBV5-6; CDR3: CASSAGLLNGNTIYF; DNA: TGTGCCAGCAGCGCGGGACTCCTGAATGGAAACACCATATATTTT
D: -; size: -; J: TRBJ2-7; V: TRBV2; CDR3: CASKGGGSYEQYF; DNA: TGTGCCAGCAAGGGGGGGGGCTCCTACGAGCAGTACTTC
D: TRBD1; size: -; J: TRBJ1-1; V: TRBV5-4; CDR3: CASSFDRGDTEAFF; DNA: TGTGCCAGCAGCTTCGACAGGGGGGACACTGAAGCTTTCTTT
D: TRBD2; size: -; J: TRBJ2-1; V: TRBV9; CDR3: CASNGGGIYNEQFF; DNA: TGTGCCAGCAATGGCGGGGGGATTTACAATGAGCAGTTCTTC
D: -; size: -; J: TRBJ1-1; V: TRBV18; CDR3: CASSPRGGTEAFF; DNA: TGTGCCAGCTCACCACGGGGGGGAACTGAAGCTTTCTTT
D: -; size: -; J: TRBJ1-1; V: TRBV27; CDR3: CASSTRDILNTEAFF; DNA: TGTGCCAGCAGTACTAGGGACATCCTGAACACTGAAGCTTTCTTT
D: -; size: -; J: TRBJ1-2; V: TRBV9; CDR3: CASSGRDRANYGYTF; DNA: TGTGCCAGCAGCGGGAGGGACCGGGCTAACTATGGCTACACCTTC
D: TRBD1; size: -; J: TRBJ2-2; V: TRBV3-1/TRBV3-2; CDR3: CASSQENRGLTGELFF; DNA: TGTGCCAGCAGCCAAGAGAACAGGGGGCTGACCGGGGAGCTGTTTTTT
D: TRBD2; size: few; J: TRBJ2-3; V: TRBV10-2; CDR3: CASSAAGGADTQYF; DNA: TGCGCCAGCAGTGCGGCGGGGGGCGCAGATACGCAGTATTTT
D: -; size: -; J: TRBJ1-1; V: TRBV5-1; CDR3: CASSAGLRTEAFF; DNA: TGCGCCAGCAGCGCAGGACTCAGGACTGAAGCTTTCTTT
D: -; size: -; J: TRBJ1-3; V: TRBV2; CDR3: CASNENSGNTIYF; DNA: TGTGCCAGCAATGAAAATTCTGGAAACACCATATATTTT
D: -; size: -; J: TRBJ1-3; V: TRBV24-1; CDR3: CATSDPPDTGGGNTIYF; DNA: TGTGCCACCAGTGACCCCCCCGATACCGGAGGGGGAAACACCATATATTTT
D: -; size: -; J: TRBJ1-5; V: TRBV12-2; CDR3: CASRLGQGVFGNQPQHF; DNA: TGTGCAAGTCGCTTAGGACAGGGGGTGTTCGGCAATCAGCCCCAGCATTTT
D: TRBD1; size: once; J: TRBJ1-5; V: TRBV6-2/TRBV6-3; CDR3: CASSLFKGQVAHF; DNA: TGTGCCAGCAGTCTGTTCAAGGGACAGGTTGCGCATTTT
D: TRBD1; size: -; J: TRBJ2-1; V: TRBV9; CDR3: CASSVAGQGYNEQFF; DNA: TGTGCCAGCAGCGTAGCGGGACAGGGATACAATGAGCAGTTCTTC
D: -; size: -; J: TRBJ1-1; V: TRBV19; CDR3: CASSTSDLAEAFF; DNA: TGTGCCAGTAGCACCTCAGACTTAGCTGAAGCTTTCTTT
D: -; size: once; J: TRBJ2-1; V: TRBV5-1; CDR3: CASSLQNNEQFF; DNA: TGCGCCAGCAGCTTGCAGAACAATGAGCAGTTCTTC
D: -; size: -; J: TRBJ2-2; V: TRBV7-8; CDR3: CASSLETLVIGELFF; DNA: TGTGCCAGCAGCTTAGAAACCCTAGTTATCGGGGAGCTGTTTTTT
D: -; size: -; J: TRBJ2-1; V: TRBV2; CDR3: CASSEVLNNEQFF; DNA: TGTGCCAGCAGTGAAGTTCTTAACAATGAGCAGTTCTTC
D: -; size: -; J: TRBJ1-5; V: TRBV10-3; CDR3: CAIDRDGVGNQPQHF; DNA: TGTGCCATCGACCGGGACGGAGTCGGAAATCAGCCCCAGCATTTT
D: -; size: -; J: TRBJ2-7; V: TRBV28; CDR3: CASNHRALHYEQYF; DNA: TGTGCCAGCAATCACAGGGCCCTCCACTACGAGCAGTACTTC
D: -; size: -; J: TRBJ1-2; V: TRBV2; CDR3: CASSEAFSGYGYTF; DNA: TGTGCCAGCAGTGAAGCGTTTTCAGGGTATGGCTACACCTTC
D: TRBD1; size: -; J: TRBJ1-2; V: TRBV2; CDR3: CASRTGDPGYTF; DNA: TGTGCCAGCAGGACAGGGGATCCTGGCTACACCTTC
D: TRBD1; size: once; J: TRBJ1-6; V: TRBV3-1/TRBV3-2; CDR3: CASSRGTGGYNSPLHF; DNA: TGTGCCAGCAGCCGGGGGACAGGGGGTTATAATTCACCCCTCCACTTT
D: -; size: -; J: TRBJ1-2; V: TRBV3-1/TRBV3-2; CDR3: CASSQDGGYGYTF; DNA: TGTGCCAGCAGCCAAGATGGGGGGTATGGCTACACCTTC
D: -; size: -; J: TRBJ1-1; V: TRBV28; CDR3: CASTEGPLEAFF; DNA: TGTGCCAGCACTGAGGGTCCCCTTGAAGCTTTCTTT
D: -; size: -; J: TRBJ2-6; V: TRBV4-2; CDR3: CASSQEGSGGANVLTF; DNA: TGTGCCAGCAGCCAAGAGGGAAGCGGAGGGGCCAACGTCCTGACTTTC
D: TRBD1; size: -; J: TRBJ2-7; V: TRBV19; CDR3: CASSTRDRSSEQYF; DNA: TGTGCCAGTAGTACCCGGGACAGGTCCTCCGAGCAGTACTTC
D: TRBD1; size: -; J: TRBJ2-2; V: TRBV5-1; CDR3: CASSFPGGRAGELFF; DNA: TGCGCCAGCAGCTTCCCAGGGGGCCGAGCCGGGGAGCTGTTTTTT
D: -; size: -; J: TRBJ1-6; V: TRBV3-1/TRBV3-2; CDR3: CASSQGSQGSALWNSPLHF; DNA: TGTGCCAGCAGCCAAGGTTCACAGGGATCGGCGCTTTGGAATTCACCCCTCCACTTT